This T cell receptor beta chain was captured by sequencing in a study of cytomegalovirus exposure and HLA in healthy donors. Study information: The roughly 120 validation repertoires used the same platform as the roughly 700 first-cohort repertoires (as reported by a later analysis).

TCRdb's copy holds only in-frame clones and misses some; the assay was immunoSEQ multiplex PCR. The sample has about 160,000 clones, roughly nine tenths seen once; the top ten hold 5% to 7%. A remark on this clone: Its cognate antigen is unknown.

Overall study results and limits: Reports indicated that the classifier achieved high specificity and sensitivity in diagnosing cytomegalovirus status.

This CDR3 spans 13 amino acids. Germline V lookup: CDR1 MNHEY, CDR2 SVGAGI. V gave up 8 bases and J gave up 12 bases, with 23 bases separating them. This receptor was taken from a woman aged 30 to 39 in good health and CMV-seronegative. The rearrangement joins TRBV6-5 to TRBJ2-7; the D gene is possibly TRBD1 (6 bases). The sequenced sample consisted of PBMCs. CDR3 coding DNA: TGTGCCAGCGCAGAACAGGGAGAGCCTCCGTGGTACTTC. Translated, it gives CASAEQGEPPWYF.